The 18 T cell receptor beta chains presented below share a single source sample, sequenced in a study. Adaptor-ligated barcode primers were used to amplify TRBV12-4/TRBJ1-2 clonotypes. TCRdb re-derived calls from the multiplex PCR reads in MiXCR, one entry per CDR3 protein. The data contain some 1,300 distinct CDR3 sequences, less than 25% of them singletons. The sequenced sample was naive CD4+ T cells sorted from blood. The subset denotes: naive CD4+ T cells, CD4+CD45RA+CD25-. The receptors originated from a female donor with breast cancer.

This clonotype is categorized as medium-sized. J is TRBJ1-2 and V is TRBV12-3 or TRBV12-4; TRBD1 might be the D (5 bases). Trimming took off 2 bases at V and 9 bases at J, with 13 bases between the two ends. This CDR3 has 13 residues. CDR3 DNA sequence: TGTGCCAGCAGTTTAAGGGGTGCTTGGAGCTACACCTTC. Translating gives CASSLRGAWSYTF.

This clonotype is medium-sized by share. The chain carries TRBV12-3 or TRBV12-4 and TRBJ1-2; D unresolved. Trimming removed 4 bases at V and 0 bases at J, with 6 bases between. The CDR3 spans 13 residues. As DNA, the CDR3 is TGTGCCAGCAGTTGGAAAGCTAACTATGGCTACACCTTC. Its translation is CASSWKANYGYTF.

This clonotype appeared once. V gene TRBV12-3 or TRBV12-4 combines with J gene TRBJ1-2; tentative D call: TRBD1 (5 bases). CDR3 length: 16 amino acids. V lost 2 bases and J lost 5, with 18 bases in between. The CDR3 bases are TGTGCCAGCAGTTTAATTCCCCAGGGTTCGTATTATGGCTACACCTTC. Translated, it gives CASSLIPQGSYYGYTF.

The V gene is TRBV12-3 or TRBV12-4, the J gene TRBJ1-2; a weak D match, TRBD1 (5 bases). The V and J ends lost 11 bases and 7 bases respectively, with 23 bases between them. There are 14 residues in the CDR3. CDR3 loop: CACGLTAGPGGYTF. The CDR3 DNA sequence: TGTGCCTGCGGTTTAACGGCGGGACCGGGTGGCTACACCTTC.

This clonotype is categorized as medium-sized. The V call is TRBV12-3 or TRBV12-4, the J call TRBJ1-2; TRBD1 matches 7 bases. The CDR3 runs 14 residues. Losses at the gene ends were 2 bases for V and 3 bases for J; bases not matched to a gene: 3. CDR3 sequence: CASSLTTGHYGYTF. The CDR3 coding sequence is TGTGCCAGCAGTTTAACGACAGGGCACTATGGCTACACCTTC.

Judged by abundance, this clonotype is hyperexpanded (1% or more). CDR3 in amino acids: CASGAWYGYTF. The DNA of the CDR3 is TGTGCCAGCGGGGCTTGGTATGGCTACACCTTC. This chain uses TRBV12-3 or TRBV12-4 with TRBJ1-2; D may be TRBD1 (5 bases). The CDR3 runs 11 residues. With 8 bases removed from V and 5 bases from J, the gap between germline ends came to 9 bases.

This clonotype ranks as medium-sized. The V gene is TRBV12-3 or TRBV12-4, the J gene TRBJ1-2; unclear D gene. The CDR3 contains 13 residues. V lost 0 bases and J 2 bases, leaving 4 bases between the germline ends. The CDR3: CASSLARNYGYTF. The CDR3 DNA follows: TGTGCCAGCAGTTTAGCCAGGAACTATGGCTACACCTTC.

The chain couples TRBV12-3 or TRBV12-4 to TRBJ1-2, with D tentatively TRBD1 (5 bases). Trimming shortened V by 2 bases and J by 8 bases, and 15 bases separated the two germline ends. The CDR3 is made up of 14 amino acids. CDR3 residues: CASSLILRGRGYTF. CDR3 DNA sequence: TGTGCCAGCAGTTTAATTTTGCGGGGCCGGGGCTACACCTTC.

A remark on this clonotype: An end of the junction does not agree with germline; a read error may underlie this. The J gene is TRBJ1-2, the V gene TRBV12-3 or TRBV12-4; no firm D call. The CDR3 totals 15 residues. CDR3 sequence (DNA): TGTGCCAGCAGTTTACCCCAGTCGGTGCGCTATGGCTGCACCTTC. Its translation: CASSLPQSVRYGCTF.

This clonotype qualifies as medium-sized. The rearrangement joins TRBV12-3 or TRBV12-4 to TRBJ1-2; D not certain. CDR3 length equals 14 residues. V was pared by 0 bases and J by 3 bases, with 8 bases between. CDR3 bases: TGTGCCAGCAGTTTAGCGCAGACCTACTATGGCTACACCTTC. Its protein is CASSLAQTYYGYTF.

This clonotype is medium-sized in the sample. The CDR3 reads CASSFGQSDGYTF. The CDR3 DNA follows: TGTGCCAGCAGTTTTGGACAGAGCGATGGCTACACCTTC. This chain links TRBV12-3 or TRBV12-4 with TRBJ1-2; possible D gene TRBD1, 6 bases. This CDR3 has 13 amino acids. Trimming cost V 3 bases and J 6 bases, with 11 bases left between them.

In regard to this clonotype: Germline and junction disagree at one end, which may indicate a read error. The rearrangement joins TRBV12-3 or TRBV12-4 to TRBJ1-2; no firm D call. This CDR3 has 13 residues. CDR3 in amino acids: CANSFGPRSSYTF. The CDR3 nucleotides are TGTGCCAACAGTTTTGGACCTAGGAGTAGCTACACCTTC.

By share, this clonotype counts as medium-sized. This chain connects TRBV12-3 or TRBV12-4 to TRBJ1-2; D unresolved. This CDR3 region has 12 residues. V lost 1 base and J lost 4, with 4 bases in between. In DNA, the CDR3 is TGTGCCAGCAGTTTAGGGTTCTATGGCTACACCTTC. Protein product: CASSLGFYGYTF.

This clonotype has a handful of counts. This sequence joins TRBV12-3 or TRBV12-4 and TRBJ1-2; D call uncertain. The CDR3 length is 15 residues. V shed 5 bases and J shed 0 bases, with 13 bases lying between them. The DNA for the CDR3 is TGTGCCAGCAGTCTTTCCCGGGCGGCTAACTATGGCTACACCTTC. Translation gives CASSLSRAANYGYTF.

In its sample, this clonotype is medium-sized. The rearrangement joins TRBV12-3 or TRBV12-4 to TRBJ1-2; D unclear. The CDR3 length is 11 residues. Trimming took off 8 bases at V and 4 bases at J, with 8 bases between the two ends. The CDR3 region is CASYYRYGYTF. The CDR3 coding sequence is TGTGCCAGCTATTACCGCTATGGCTACACCTTC.

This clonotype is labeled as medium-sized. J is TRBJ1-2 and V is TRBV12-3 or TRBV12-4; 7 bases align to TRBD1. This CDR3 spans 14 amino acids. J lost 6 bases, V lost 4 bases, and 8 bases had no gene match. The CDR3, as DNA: TGTGCCAGCAGTTACCGGACAGGCATTGATGGCTACACCTTC. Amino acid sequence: CASSYRTGIDGYTF.

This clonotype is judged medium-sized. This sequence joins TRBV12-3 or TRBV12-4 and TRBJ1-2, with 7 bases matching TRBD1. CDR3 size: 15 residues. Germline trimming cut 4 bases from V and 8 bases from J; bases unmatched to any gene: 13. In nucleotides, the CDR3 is TGTGCCAGCAGTTCCACGGGACAGACGGTTCGGGGCTACACCTTC. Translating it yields CASSSTGQTVRGYTF.

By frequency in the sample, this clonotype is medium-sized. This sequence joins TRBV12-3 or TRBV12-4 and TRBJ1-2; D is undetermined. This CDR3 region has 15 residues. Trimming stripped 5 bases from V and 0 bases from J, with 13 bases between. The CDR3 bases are TGTGCCAGCAGTGCCACGGGGAATGCTAACTATGGCTACACCTTC. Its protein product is CASSATGNANYGYTF.